This T cell receptor beta chain appears in the sequencing data of a study of CD8 T cells in ankylosing spondylitis. Overall study findings and caveats: The study looked at matched synovial fluid samples from ankylosing spondylitis patients. Disease-linked clones were reported to be significantly enriched there. With a CD8+ phenotype, disease-linked clones were relatively rare in peripheral blood. Made up of 7 to 9 highly homologous variants, a TCR beta motif appeared characteristic of ankylosing spondylitis blood.

As concerns this clonotype: What it binds is not known.

This CDR3 comprises 17 residues. With 4 bases clipped from V and 2 bases from J, the junction kept 15 bases outside the gene matches. Germline V gives CDR1 SQVTM, CDR2 ANQGSEA. Making the TCR beta libraries involved quantitative 5'-RACE with molecular barcodes. TCRdb re-analysed the 5' RACE reads in MiXCR, keeping a single row per CDR3 protein. The repertoire holds more than 250,000 distinct CDR3 sequences, with roughly 8% as singletons. This sequence originates from a male donor with ankylosing spondylitis. Material: blood, either unsorted or a sorted T cell fraction (not recorded which). The chain couples TRBV29-1 to TRBJ2-7, with 9 bases aligning to TRBD2. The CDR3, as DNA: TGCAGCGTTGCGGGACTAGCAAACGTGGTGGGAACCTACGAGCAGTACTTC. Translated: CSVAGLANVVGTYEQYF.